Included here is one TCR beta chain sequence, with context. The source of the sample is a study of blood T cells in healthy people across ages. CDR1 DFQATT and CDR2 SNEGSKA come from the germline V gene (reference sequence). This CDR3 has 14 residues. V shed 6 bases and J shed 0 bases, with 14 bases lying between them. For the second PCR, which ran for about 6 to 12 cycles, a sample-barcoded 5' primer and a J-beta primer mix were used. TCRdb processed the 5' RACE reads anew with MiXCR; each CDR3 protein has one entry. The sample contains about 1,500,000 distinct CDR3 sequences, 28% of which appear only once.

The source is a woman under 40 in good health. This rearrangement joins TRBV20-1 to TRBJ2-5; tentative D call: TRBD1 (6 bases). Material for sequencing was blood. CDR3 bases: TGCAGTGCCCCGGACAGAAACAACCAAGAGACCCAGTACTTC. Translation gives CSAPDRNNQETQYF.